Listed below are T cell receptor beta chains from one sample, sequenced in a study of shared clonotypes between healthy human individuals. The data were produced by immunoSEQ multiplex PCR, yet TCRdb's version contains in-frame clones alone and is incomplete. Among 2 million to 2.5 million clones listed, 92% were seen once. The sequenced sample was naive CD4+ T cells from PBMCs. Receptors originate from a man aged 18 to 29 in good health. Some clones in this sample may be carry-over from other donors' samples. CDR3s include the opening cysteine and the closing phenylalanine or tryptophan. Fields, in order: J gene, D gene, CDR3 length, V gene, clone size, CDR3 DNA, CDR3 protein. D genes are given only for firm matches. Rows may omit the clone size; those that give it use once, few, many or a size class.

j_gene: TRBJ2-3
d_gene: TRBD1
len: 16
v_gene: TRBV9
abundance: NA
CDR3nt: TGTGCCAGCAGCGTAGCCCCGGGACAGGTGGGAGATACGCAGTATTTT
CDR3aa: CASSVAPGQVGDTQYF

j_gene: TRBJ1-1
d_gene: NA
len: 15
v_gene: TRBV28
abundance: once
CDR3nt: TGTGCCAGCTCCGGAATCAGGTTCTTGAACACTGAAGCTTTCTTT
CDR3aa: CASSGIRFLNTEAFF

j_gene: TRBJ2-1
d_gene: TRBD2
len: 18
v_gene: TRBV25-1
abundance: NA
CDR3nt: TGTGCCAGCAGTCCCCAAGGTCAGGTAGCGGGTCTCAATTACGGGCAGTTCTTC
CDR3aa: CASSPQGQVAGLNYGQFF

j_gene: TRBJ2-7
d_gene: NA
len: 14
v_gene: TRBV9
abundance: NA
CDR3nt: TGTGCCAGCAGCCCAAACTCCCGGGACACCGAGCAGTACTTC
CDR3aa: CASSPNSRDTEQYF

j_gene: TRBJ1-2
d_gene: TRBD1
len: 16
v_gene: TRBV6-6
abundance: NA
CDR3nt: TGTGCCAGCAGTTACGCGGGACAGGGGTTTGACTATGGCTACACCTTC
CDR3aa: CASSYAGQGFDYGYTF

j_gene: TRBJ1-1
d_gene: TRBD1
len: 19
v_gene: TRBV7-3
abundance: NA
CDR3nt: TGTGCCAGCAGCTTAAGGGACAGGGGCCCCCGGTGGGGTCTAACTGAAGCTTTCTTT
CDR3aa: CASSLRDRGPRWGLTEAFF

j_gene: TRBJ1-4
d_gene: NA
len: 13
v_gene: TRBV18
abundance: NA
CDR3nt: TGTGCCAGCTCACGGGACATGAATGAAAAACTGTTTTTT
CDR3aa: CASSRDMNEKLFF

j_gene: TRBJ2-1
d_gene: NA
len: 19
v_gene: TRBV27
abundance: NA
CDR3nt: TGTGCCAGCAGTTTACTCTCCTCTCGGGACGGGAGCTCCTACAATGAGCAGTTCTTC
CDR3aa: CASSLLSSRDGSSYNEQFF

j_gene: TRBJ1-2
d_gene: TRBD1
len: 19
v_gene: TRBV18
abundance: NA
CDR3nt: TGTGCCAGCTCACCACTCCCGGGACAGGGTCAAAGCACCAACTATGGCTACACCTTC
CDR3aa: CASSPLPGQGQSTNYGYTF

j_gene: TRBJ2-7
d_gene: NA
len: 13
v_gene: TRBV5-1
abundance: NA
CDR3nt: TGCGCCAGCAGCCCGGGACACCTGTACGAGCAGTACTTC
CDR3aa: CASSPGHLYEQYF

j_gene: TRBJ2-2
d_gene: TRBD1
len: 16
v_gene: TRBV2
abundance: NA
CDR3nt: TGTGCCAGCAGTCGGGACAGGGGAGCTTACACCGGGGAGCTGTTTTTT
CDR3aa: CASSRDRGAYTGELFF

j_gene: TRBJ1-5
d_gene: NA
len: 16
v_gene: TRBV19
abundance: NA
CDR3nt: TGTGCCAGTAGTATAATAGATAGGGGGGGCTTTCAGCCCCAGCATTTT
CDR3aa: CASSIIDRGGFQPQHF

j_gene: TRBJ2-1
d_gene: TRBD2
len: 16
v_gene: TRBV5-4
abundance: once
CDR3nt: TGTGCCAGCAGCTTTCCGGGACTAGCGGATGACAATGAGCAGTTCTTC
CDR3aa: CASSFPGLADDNEQFF

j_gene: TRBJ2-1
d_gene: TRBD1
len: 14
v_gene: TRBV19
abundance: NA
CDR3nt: TGTGCCAGCCTAGGGGGGCAGGGGGCGCGATTAGCTTTCTTC
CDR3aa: CASLGGQGARLAFF

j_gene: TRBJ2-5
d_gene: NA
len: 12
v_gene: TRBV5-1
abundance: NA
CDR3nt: TGCGCCAGCAGATCGGAGGGAGAGACCCAGTACTTC
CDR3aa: CASRSEGETQYF

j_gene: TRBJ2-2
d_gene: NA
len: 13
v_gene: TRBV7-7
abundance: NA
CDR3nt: TGTGCCAGCAGCTTGAAGGGGACCGGGGAGCTGTTTTTT
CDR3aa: CASSLKGTGELFF

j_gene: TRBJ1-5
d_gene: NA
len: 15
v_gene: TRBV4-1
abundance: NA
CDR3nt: TGCGCCAGCAGCCCAGGGGTGATTAGCAATCAGCCCCAGCATTTT
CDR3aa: CASSPGVISNQPQHF

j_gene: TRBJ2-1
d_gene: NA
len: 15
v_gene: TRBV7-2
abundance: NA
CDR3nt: TGTGCCAGCAGCGCAACAGGAGACTCATACAATGAGCAGTTCTTC
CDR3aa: CASSATGDSYNEQFF

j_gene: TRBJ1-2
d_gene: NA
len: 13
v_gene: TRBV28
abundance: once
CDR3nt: TGTGCCAGCAGTTTACGAGGGGCGCAAGGCTACACCTTC
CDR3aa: CASSLRGAQGYTF

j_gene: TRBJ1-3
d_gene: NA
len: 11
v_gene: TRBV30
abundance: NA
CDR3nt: TGTGCCTGGCAGCAGGGAAACACCATATATTTT
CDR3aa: CAWQQGNTIYF

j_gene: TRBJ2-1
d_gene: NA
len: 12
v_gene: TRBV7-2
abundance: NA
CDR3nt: TGTGCCAGCAGCCAGCAATACAATGAGCAGTTCTTC
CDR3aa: CASSQQYNEQFF

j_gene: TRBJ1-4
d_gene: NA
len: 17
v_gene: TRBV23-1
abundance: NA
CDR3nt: TGCGCCAGCTACCATGATTTAACAGGGTGGACTAATGAAAAACTGTTTTTT
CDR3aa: CASYHDLTGWTNEKLFF

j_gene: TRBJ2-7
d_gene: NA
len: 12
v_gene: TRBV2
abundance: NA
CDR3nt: TGTGCCAGCAGCGGAGGTTCCTACGAGCAGTACTTC
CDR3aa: CASSGGSYEQYF

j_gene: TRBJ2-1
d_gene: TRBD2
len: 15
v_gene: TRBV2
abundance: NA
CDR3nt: TGTGCCAGCACCCTCGAGCGGGAGGTATACAATGAGCAGTTCTTC
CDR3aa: CASTLEREVYNEQFF

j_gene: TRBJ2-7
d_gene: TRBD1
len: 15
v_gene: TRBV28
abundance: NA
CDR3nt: TGTGCCAGCAGTTCCCCCGGGACAGGGAAGTACGAGCAGTACTTC
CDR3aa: CASSSPGTGKYEQYF

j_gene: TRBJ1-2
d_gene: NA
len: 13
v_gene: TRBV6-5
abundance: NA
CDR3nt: TGTGCCAGCAGTTACGATGGGTACTATGGCTACACCTTC
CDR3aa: CASSYDGYYGYTF

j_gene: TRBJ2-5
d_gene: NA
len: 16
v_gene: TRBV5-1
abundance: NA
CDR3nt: TGCGCCAGCAGCTTGAAAAGCGGTATAACCCAAGAGACCCAGTACTTC
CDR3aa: CASSLKSGITQETQYF

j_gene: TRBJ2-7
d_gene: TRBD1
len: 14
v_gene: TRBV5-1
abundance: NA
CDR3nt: TGCGCCAGCAGCAGGGACAGGCGGGGCCTCGAGCAGTACTTC
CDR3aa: CASSRDRRGLEQYF

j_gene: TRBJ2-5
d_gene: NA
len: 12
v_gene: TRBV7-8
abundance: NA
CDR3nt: TGTGCCAGCAGCTTCGAGGGAGGGACCCAGTACTTC
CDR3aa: CASSFEGGTQYF